These 7 T cell receptor beta chains were all obtained from the same sample, sequenced in a study of OX40 agonist ivuxolimab in advanced cancers. The method was immunoSEQ multiplex PCR; TCRdb's version includes in-frame clones alone and lacks a portion of them. The sample has 55,000 to 75,000 clones, 85% seen once. The material sequenced was CD4+ or CD8+ T cells sorted from blood, taken in a trial of the OX40 agonist ivuxolimab. These receptors all come from an adult with an advanced solid tumor such as melanoma, head and neck, liver or kidney cancer.

The V call is TRBV18, the J call TRBJ1-1; no firm D call. V shed 2 bases and J shed 5 bases, with 3 bases lying between them. This CDR3 comprises 11 residues. Per germline, CDR1 KGHSH and CDR2 LQKENI. The CDR3 here is CASSPGTEAFF. The CDR3 DNA reads TGTGCCAGCTCACCAGGGACTGAAGCTTTCTTT.

The chain combines TRBV4-3 with TRBJ2-2; no clear D gene. V lost 0 bases and J lost 7, with 9 bases in between. The CDR3 contains 14 residues. Germline CDR1 reads LGHNA; CDR2 reads YSLEER. CDR3 in DNA: TGCGCCAGCAGCCAAGAGGGGTGGGGCGGGGAGCTGTTTTTT. Translated, it gives CASSQEGWGGELFF.

The rearrangement links TRBV6-1 to TRBJ1-3; 7 bases line up with TRBD1. Germline CDR1 is MNHNS and CDR2 is SASEGT. V lost 6 bases, J lost 4 bases, and 6 bases stayed unmatched. This CDR3 comprises 14 residues. The CDR3 DNA reads as TGTGCCAGCAGGCTTGACAGGGCCGGAAACACCATATATTTT. The encoded protein is CASRLDRAGNTIYF.

This clone was recorded once. V gene TRBV27 combines with J gene TRBJ2-7, with 13 bases matching TRBD2. Trimming took 8 bases from V and 6 from J; bases not matched to a gene: 4. The CDR3 totals 13 residues. Germline V gene data show CDR1 as MNHEY and CDR2 as SMNVEV (reference sequence). Here the CDR3 reads CASRRLAGGEQYF. CDR3 in DNA: TGTGCCAGCCGACGACTAGCGGGGGGCGAGCAGTACTTC.

The chain is built from TRBV7-2 and TRBJ1-6, with 7 bases that match TRBD1. The V and J ends lost 1 base and 10 bases, in that order; junction bases with no gene match: 4. CDR1 is SGHTA and CDR2 is FQGNSA in the germline V gene. The CDR3 runs to 14 residues. This chain's CDR3 is CASSLGQGSSPLHF. CDR3 sequence (DNA): TGTGCCAGCAGCTTAGGACAGGGCAGCTCACCCCTCCACTTT.

The V gene is TRBV19, the J gene TRBJ2-3; no reliable D call. The CDR3 sequence is 16 residues long. The V end was cut by 6 bases, the J end by 0 bases, with 16 bases between. Per the germline V gene, CDR1 is LNHDA and CDR2 is SQIVND (reference sequence). This chain's CDR3 is CASSQVRRTSTDTQYF. The CDR3 bases are TGTGCCAGTAGCCAGGTCAGGAGAACTAGCACAGATACGCAGTATTTT.

This chain links TRBV27 with TRBJ1-6; D is ambiguous. The CDR3 is 15 residues long. Germline CDR1 and CDR2: MNHEY and SMNVEV (reference sequence). V shed 3 bases and J shed 10 bases, with 16 bases lying between them. The CDR3 DNA reads TGTGCCAGCAGTTTGGTCGGGAGGGTAGGATCACCCCTCCACTTT. This gives the protein CASSLVGRVGSPLHF.